The subject of this entry is one T cell receptor beta chain. Its antigen is currently unknown. This entry is derived from a study of OX40 agonist ivuxolimab in advanced cancers. TCRdb's copy holds only in-frame clones and misses some; the assay was immunoSEQ multiplex PCR. The sample has around 56,000 clones, about 83% seen once. Germline V lookup: CDR1 SGHTA, CDR2 FQGNSA. V dropped 4 bases and J dropped 6 bases, with 4 bases sitting between them. The length of the CDR3 is 12 residues. Study outcomes and limitations: CD4+ and CD8+ T cells in blood underwent clonal expansion by week 6 at 0.1 to 3.0 mg/kg. Patients with a partial response at 0.1-3.0 mg/kg had among the lowest clonal expansion.

Specimen: CD4+ or CD8+ T cells sorted from blood, collected in a trial of the OX40 agonist ivuxolimab. This sequence originates from an adult with an advanced solid tumor such as melanoma, head and neck, liver or kidney cancer. This chain connects TRBV7-2 to TRBJ1-6; D is unclear. CDR3 residues: CASSSTNSPLHF. In DNA form, the CDR3 reads TGTGCCAGCAGCTCGACTAATTCACCCCTCCACTTT.